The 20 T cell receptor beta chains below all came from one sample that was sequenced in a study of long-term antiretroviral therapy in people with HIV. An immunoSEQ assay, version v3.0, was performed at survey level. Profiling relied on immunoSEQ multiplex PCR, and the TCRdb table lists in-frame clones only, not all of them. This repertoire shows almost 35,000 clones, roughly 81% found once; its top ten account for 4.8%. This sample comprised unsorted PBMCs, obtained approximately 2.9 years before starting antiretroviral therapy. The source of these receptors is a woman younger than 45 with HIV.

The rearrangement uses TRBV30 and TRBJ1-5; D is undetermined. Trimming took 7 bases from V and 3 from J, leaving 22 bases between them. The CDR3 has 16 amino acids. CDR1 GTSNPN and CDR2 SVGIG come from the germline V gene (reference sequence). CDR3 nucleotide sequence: TGTGCCTTGAAATCCGGATCTATCGGTTCCAATCAGCCCCAGCATTTT. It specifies CALKSGSIGSNQPQHF.

The CDR3 sequence is CASSLGTGLNYGYTF. The DNA for the CDR3 is TGTGCCAGCAGTTTAGGGACAGGGCTTAACTATGGCTACACCTTC. The V and J genes are TRBV27 and TRBJ1-2; 9 bases align to TRBD1. CDR3 size: 15 residues. J was trimmed by 1 base and V by 2 bases; bases with no gene match: 2. The germline CDR1 and CDR2 sequences are MNHEY and SMNVEV (reference sequence).

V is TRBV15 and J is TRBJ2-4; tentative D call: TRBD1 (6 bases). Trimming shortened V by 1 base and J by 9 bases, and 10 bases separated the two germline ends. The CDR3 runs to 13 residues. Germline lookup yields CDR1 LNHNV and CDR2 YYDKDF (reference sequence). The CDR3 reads CATSRAGAGIQYF. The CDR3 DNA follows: TGTGCCACCAGCAGAGCAGGGGCTGGCATTCAGTACTTC.

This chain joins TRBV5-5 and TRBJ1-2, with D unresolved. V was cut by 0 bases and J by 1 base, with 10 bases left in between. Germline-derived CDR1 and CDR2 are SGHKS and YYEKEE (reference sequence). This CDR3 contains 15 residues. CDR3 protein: CASSLDVGVNYGYTF. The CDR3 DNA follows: TGTGCCAGCAGCTTGGATGTCGGAGTTAACTATGGCTACACCTTC.

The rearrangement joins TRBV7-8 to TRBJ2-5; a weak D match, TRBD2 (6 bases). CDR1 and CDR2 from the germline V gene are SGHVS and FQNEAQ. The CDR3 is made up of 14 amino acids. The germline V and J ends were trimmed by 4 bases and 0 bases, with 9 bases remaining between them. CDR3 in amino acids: CASSSRGNQETQYF. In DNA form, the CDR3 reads TGTGCCAGCAGCTCTCGGGGGAACCAAGAGACCCAGTACTTC. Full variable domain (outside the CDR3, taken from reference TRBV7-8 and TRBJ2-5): GAGVSQSPRYKVAKRGQDVALRCDPISGHVSLFWYQQALGQGPEFLTYFQNEAQLDKSGLPSDRFFAERPEGSVSTLKIQRTQQEDSAVYLCASSSRGNQETQYFGPGTRLLVL.

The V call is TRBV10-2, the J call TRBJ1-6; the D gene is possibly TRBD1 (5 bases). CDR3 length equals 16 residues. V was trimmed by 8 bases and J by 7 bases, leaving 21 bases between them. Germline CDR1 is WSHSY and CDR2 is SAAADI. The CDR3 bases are TGCGCCAGCGGGGCCCCTCTGGGGGACCCCAATTCACCCCTCCACTTT. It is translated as CASGAPLGDPNSPLHF.

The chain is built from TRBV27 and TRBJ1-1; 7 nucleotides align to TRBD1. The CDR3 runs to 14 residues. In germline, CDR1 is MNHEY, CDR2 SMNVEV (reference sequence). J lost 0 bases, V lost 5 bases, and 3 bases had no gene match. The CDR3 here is CASSPGTVNTEAFF. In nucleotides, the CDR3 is TGTGCCAGCAGTCCCGGGACAGTGAACACTGAAGCTTTCTTT.

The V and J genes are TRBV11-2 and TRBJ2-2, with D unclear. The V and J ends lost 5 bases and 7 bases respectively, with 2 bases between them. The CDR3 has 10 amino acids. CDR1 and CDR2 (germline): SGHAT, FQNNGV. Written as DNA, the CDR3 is TGTGCCAGCAGCCACGGGGAGCTGTTTTTT. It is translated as CASSHGELFF.

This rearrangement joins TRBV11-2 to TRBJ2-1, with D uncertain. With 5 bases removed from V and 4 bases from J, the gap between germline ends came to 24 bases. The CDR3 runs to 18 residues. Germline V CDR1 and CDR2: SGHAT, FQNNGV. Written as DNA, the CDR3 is TGTGCCAGCAGCCTCATGCCGACACCGGTCGGTATATACAATGAGCAGTTCTTC. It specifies CASSLMPTPVGIYNEQFF.

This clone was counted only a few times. The DNA for the CDR3 is TGTGCCAGCAGCTTGAGCCATCAAGGACAGTTAGAGGGTCAGCCCCAGCATTTT. Amino acid sequence: CASSLSHQGQLEGQPQHF. The chain uses TRBV5-4 and TRBJ1-5, with TRBD1 as a possible D gene (6 bases). This CDR3 is built from 18 residues. V shed 1 base and J shed 6 bases, with 23 bases lying between them. Germline V CDR1 and CDR2: SGHNT, YYREEE (reference sequence).

The CDR3 here is CASSLAGGLRNTGELFF. The DNA for the CDR3 is TGTGCCAGCAGCTTAGCGGGGGGCCTCAGGAACACCGGGGAGCTGTTTTTT. The chain is built from TRBV11-3 and TRBJ2-2; TRBD2 is a possible D gene (7 bases). Germline V gene sequence: CDR1 SGHNT, CDR2 YENEEA. CDR3 size: 17 residues. The V gene lost 1 base and the J gene lost 1 base, with 13 bases spanning the gap.

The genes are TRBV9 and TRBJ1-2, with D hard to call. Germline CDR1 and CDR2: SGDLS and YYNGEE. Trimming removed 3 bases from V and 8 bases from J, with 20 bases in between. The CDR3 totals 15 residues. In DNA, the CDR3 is TGTGCCAGCAGCGCGCACGTGCGTGGAGGAGAAGGCTACACCTTC. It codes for CASSAHVRGGEGYTF.

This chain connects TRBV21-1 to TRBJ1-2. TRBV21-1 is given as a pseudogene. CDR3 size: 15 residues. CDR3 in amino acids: CASSKVSGPDYGYTF. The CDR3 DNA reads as TGTGCCAGCAGCAAAGTTAGTGGTCCCGACTATGGCTACACCTTC.

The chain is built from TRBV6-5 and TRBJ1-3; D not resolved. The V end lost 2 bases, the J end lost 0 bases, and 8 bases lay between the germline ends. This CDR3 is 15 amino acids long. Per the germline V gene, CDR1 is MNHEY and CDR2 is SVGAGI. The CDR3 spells CASSYLAPSGNTIYF. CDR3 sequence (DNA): TGTGCCAGCAGTTACCTGGCCCCCTCTGGAAACACCATATATTTT.

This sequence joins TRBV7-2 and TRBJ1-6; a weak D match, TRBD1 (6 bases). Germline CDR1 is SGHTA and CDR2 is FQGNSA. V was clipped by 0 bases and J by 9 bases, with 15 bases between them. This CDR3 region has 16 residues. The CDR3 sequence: CASSLAGGVLGSPLHF. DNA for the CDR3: TGTGCCAGCAGCTTAGCGGGGGGCGTCCTGGGTTCACCCCTCCACTTT.

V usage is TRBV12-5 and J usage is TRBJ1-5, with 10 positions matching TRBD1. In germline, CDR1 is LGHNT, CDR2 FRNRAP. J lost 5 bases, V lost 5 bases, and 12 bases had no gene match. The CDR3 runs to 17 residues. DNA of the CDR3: TGTGCTAGTGGTGCCACCCAGGACAGGGGGTTACATCAGCCCCAGCATTTT. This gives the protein CASGATQDRGLHQPQHF. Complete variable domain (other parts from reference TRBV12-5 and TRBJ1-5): DARVTQTPRHKVTEMGQEVTMRCQPILGHNTVFWYRQTMMQGLELLAYFRNRAPLDDSGMPKDRFSAEMPDATLATLKIQPSEPRDSAVYFCASGATQDRGLHQPQHFGDGTRLSIL.

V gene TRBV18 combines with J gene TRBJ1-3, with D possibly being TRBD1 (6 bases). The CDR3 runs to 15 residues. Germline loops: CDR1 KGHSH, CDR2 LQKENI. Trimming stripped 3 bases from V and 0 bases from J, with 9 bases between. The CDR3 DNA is TGTGCCAGCTCACCGGGACAAATCTCTGGAAACACCATATATTTT. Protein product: CASSPGQISGNTIYF.

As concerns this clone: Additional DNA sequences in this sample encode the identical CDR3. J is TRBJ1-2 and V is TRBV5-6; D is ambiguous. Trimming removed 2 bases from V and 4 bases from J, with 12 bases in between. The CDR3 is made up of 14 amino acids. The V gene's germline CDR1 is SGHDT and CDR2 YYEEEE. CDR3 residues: CASSFGTSFYGYTF. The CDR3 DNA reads TGTGCCAGCAGCTTCGGAACCTCCTTCTATGGCTACACCTTC.

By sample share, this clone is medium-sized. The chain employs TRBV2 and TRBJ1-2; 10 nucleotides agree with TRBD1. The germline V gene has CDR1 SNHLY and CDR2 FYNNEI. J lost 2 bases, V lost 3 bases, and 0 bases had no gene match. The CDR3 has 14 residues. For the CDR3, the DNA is TGTGCCAGCAGTGAGGACAGGGGGAACTATGGCTACACCTTC. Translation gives CASSEDRGNYGYTF.

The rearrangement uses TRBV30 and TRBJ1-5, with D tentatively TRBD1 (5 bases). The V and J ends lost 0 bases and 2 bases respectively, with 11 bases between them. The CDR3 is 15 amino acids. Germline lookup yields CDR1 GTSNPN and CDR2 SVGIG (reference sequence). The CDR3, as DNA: TGTGCCTGGAGTGTTCCAGGGAACGGCAATCAGCCCCAGCATTTT. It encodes CAWSVPGNGNQPQHF.